This T cell receptor (beta chain) was retrieved from a study of control samples from healthy donors and cancer patients. This CDR3 region has 15 residues. J was trimmed by 6 bases and V by 1 base; bases with no gene match: 6. Germline V CDR1 and CDR2: PRHDT, FYEKMQ (reference sequence). Generated by immunoSEQ multiplex PCR, the TCRdb table keeps only in-frame clones and is missing some. The table records 100,000 or so clones, roughly 92% of them present only once. V usage is TRBV13 and J usage is TRBJ2-1; 7 positions match TRBD2. Sequencing used blood. The sequence came from a woman aged 30 to 39 in good health. The CDR3 DNA follows: TGTGCCAGCAGCTTAGAGGGAGGGGCTTCCAATGAGCAGTTCTTC. This codes for CASSLEGGASNEQFF. The variable domain in full, completed from reference TRBV13 and TRBJ2-1, reads AAGVIQSPRHLIKEKRETATLKCYPIPRHDTVYWYQQGPGQDPQFLISFYEKMQSDKGSIPDRFSAQQFSDYHSELNMSSLELGDSALYFCASSLEGGASNEQFFGPGTRLTVL.